This paragraph covers one TCR beta chain sequence. Its antigen is undetermined. This sample stems from a study of T cells in Graves' hyperthyroidism and ophthalmopathy. General study results and limits: Ophthalmopathy was model-predicted a median around seven months pre-onset. From stable hyperthyroidism, ophthalmopathy was separated by a 13 V-J model.

Amplified TCR beta CDR3 regions came from RNA transcripts. Initially, a first-round RT-PCR of the TCR CDR3 employed the HTBI primer set. A single record per CDR3 protein comes from TCRdb applying MiXCR to the multiplex PCR reads. This table has roughly 170,000 distinct CDR3 sequences, 9.4% appearing once. The CDR3 contains 14 residues. Looked up from germline, CDR1 is MGHDK and CDR2 is SYGVNS. With 6 bases removed from V and 8 bases from J, the gap between germline ends came to 17 bases. The sequencing sample was made of blood. The clonotype originates from a young woman with Graves' hyperthyroidism that later progressed to Graves' ophthalmopathy. This chain joins TRBV25-1 and TRBJ2-1, with a weak D call TRBD2 (6 bases). CDR3 in amino acids: CASRRDLGLDEQFF. DNA for the CDR3: TGTGCCAGCAGGAGGGACCTGGGACTCGATGAGCAGTTCTTC.